Shown below are 13 T cell receptor beta chains from a single sample sequenced in a study of T cells after yellow fever vaccination (dated by TCRdb to about 2019). The meaning of the sample's treatment or condition label: live attenuated yellow fever vaccine strain. The library relied on 5' RACE. Sequencing instrument: Illumina HiSeq 2500. TCRdb passed the public sequencing reads through fastp at Q25 and MiXCR, retaining productive beta sequences. Identical CDR3 proteins give one entry, which carries the most common genes and DNA. This sample holds 400,000 or so distinct CDR3 sequences; around 10% were observed only once. More than 15% of the sample belongs to the ten largest clones. The sample in question was PBMCs, obtained on the day of the first yellow fever vaccination. The receptors originated from a man between 18 and 35 years old who received the YFV17D yellow fever vaccine.

V gene TRBV4-3 combines with J gene TRBJ2-7; 12 nucleotides match TRBD2. This CDR3 comprises 15 residues. Germline-derived CDR1 and CDR2 are LGHNA and YSLEER. V shed 6 bases, J shed 7 bases, and the junction held 10 bases outside the gene matches. The chain's CDR3 is CASRRSLAGGHEQYF. In nucleotides, the CDR3 is TGCGCCAGCAGGCGCTCCCTAGCGGGGGGGCATGAGCAGTACTTC.

The rearrangement links TRBV18 to TRBJ1-1; the D gene is possibly TRBD1 (6 bases). The CDR3 is made up of 19 amino acids. V lost 0 bases and J 7 bases, leaving 27 bases between the germline ends. Germline-derived CDR1 and CDR2 are KGHSH and LQKENI. This CDR3 is CASSPPLVYREWGDYEAFF. The CDR3 nucleotides are TGTGCCAGCTCACCACCGTTGGTTTACAGGGAGTGGGGGGATTATGAAGCTTTCTTT.

This clonotype has a count of ten or more. The rearrangement uses TRBV7-2 and TRBJ2-6; no clear D gene. This CDR3 region has 13 residues. Trimming shortened V by 3 bases and J by 4 bases, and 4 bases separated the two germline ends. Looked up from germline, CDR1 is SGHTA and CDR2 is FQGNSA. The CDR3 DNA reads TGTGCCAGCAGCTTGCAGGGGGCCAACGTCCTGACTTTC. This encodes CASSLQGANVLTF.

This clonotype was detected a few times. J is TRBJ2-1 and V is TRBV18; the match to TRBD1 covers 7 bases. This CDR3 has 14 residues. The germline V gene has CDR1 KGHSH and CDR2 LQKENI. The J segment lost 7 bases and the V segment lost 6 bases, leaving 9 bases of the junction unmatched. CDR3 residues: CASSPGTVGNEQFF. The CDR3 DNA is TGTGCCAGCTCTCCAGGGACAGTAGGAAATGAGCAGTTCTTC. Drawing the rest from reference TRBV18 and TRBJ2-1, the complete variable domain is NAGVMQNPRHLVRRRGQEARLRCSPMKGHSHVYWYRQLPEEGLKFMVYLQKENIIDESGMPKERFSAEFPKEGPSILRIQQVVRGDSAAYFCASSPGTVGNEQFFGPGTRLTVL.

The chain combines TRBV5-1 with TRBJ2-3; D unclear. CDR1 SGHRS and CDR2 YFSETQ come from the germline V gene. This CDR3 comprises 12 residues. Trimming took 0 bases from V and 10 from J, leaving 9 bases between them. The CDR3 DNA sequence: TGCGCCAGCAGCTTGGTCGAGAGTTCGCAGTATTTT. It codes for CASSLVESSQYF.

V and J are TRBV5-1 and TRBJ2-3, with 10 nucleotides matching TRBD2. CDR1 and CDR2 from the germline V gene are SGHRS and YFSETQ. J gave up 5 bases and V 1 base, and 4 bases lay outside the gene matches. CDR3 length: 15 amino acids. DNA for the CDR3: TGCGCCAGCAGCTTGACTAGCGGGGTAAAAGATACGCAGTATTTT. This sequence encodes CASSLTSGVKDTQYF. The entire variable domain, with the rest obtained from reference TRBV5-1 and TRBJ2-3, is as follows: KAGVTQTPRYLIKTRGQQVTLSCSPISGHRSVSWYQQTPGQGLQFLFEYFSETQRNKGNFPGRFSGRQFSNSRSEMNVSTLELGDSALYLCASSLTSGVKDTQYFGPGTRLTVL.

This clonotype was seen only a few times. The V gene is TRBV7-2, the J gene TRBJ1-1, with a weak D call TRBD1 (5 bases). The germline V gene encodes CDR1 SGHTA and CDR2 FQGNSA. With 5 bases removed from V and 8 bases from J, the gap between germline ends came to 15 bases. This CDR3 has 13 amino acids. The CDR3 DNA reads TGTGCCAGCAGCGGGGGTGCAGGGAGGGAAGCTTTCTTT. Residues: CASSGGAGREAFF.

The chain combines TRBV12-3 or TRBV12-4 with TRBJ1-3; maybe TRBD1 (5 bases). CDR3 length: 13 residues. Trimming pared 9 bases from V and 4 bases from J, leaving 13 bases between. CDR3 sequence reads: CASLLGAGNTIYF. Here the CDR3 DNA reads TGTGCCAGTTTACTCGGGGCCGGAAACACCATATATTTT.

This clonotype was seen only a few times. V and J are TRBV24-1 and TRBJ2-3; weak D call: TRBD2 (7 bases). The V end was cut by 5 bases, the J end by 4 bases, with 21 bases between. Germline CDR1 KGHDR, CDR2 SFDVKD. CDR3 size: 17 residues. This CDR3 reads CATSAGGLGEGSDTQYF. The CDR3 bases are TGTGCCACCAGTGCCGGGGGGCTAGGAGAGGGTTCAGATACGCAGTATTTT.

Turning to this clonotype: One end of the junction varies from germline; a read error may be responsible. This sequence joins TRBV7-7 and TRBJ2-5; D is perhaps TRBD2 (6 bases). The CDR3 is 14 residues long. Germline CDR1 reads SSHAT; CDR2 reads FNYEAQ (reference sequence). The CDR3 bases are TGTGCTAGCAGCGGGCCGGGACACCAAGAGACCCAGTACTTC. This sequence encodes CASSGPGHQETQYF.

This chain links TRBV4-3 with TRBJ2-3, with a possible D match to TRBD2 (6 bases). The CDR3 totals 13 residues. The V end was cut by 8 bases, the J end by 1 base, with 10 bases between. Germline V lookup: CDR1 LGHNA, CDR2 YSLEER. The CDR3 loop is CASRGTRTDTQYF. The CDR3 DNA reads as TGCGCCAGCCGGGGGACCCGCACAGATACGCAGTATTTT.

The gene calls are TRBV18 and TRBJ1-3; TRBD1 matches at 7 bases. The CDR3 extends over 12 amino acids. Germline values: CDR1 KGHSH, CDR2 LQKENI. The J segment lost 4 bases and the V segment lost 10 bases, leaving 4 bases of the junction unmatched. The CDR3 is CATGTAGNTIYF. Written as DNA, the CDR3 is TGTGCCACAGGGACAGCAGGAAACACCATATATTTT.

This clonotype was seen ten or more times. The rearrangement links TRBV7-9 to TRBJ2-3; D gene unclear. The germline V and J ends were trimmed by 5 bases and 1 base, with 13 bases remaining between them. The germline gives CDR1 SEHNR, CDR2 FQNEAQ (reference sequence). This CDR3 spans 15 amino acids. The CDR3 bases are TGTGCCAGCAGCGTCGTGGGTGTGGGCACAGATACGCAGTATTTT. It yields the protein CASSVVGVGTDTQYF.